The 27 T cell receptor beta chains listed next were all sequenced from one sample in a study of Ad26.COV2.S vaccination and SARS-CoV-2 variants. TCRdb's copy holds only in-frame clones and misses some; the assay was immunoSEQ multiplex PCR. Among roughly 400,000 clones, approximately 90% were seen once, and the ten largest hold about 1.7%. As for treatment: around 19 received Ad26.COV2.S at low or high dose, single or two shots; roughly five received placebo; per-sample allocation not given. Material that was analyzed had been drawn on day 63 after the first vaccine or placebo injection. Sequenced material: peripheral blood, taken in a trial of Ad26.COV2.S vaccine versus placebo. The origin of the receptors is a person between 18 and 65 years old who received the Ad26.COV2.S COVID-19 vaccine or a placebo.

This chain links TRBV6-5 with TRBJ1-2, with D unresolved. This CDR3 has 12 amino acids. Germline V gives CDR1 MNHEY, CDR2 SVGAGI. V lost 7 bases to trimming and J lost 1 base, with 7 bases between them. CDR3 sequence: CASMGSNYGYTF. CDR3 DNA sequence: TGTGCCAGCATGGGAAGTAACTATGGCTACACCTTC.

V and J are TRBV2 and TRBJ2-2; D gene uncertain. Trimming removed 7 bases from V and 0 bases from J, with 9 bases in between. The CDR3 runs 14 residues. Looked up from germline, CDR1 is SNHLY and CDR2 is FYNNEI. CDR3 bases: TGTGCCAGCATTGTACGGTCGAACACCGGGGAGCTGTTTTTT. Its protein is CASIVRSNTGELFF.

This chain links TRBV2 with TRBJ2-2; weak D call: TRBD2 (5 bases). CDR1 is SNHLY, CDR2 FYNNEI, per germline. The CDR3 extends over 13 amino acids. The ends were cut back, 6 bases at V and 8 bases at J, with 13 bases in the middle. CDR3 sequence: CASRGSGVGELFF. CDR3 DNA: TGTGCCAGCAGGGGGTCCGGGGTTGGGGAGCTGTTTTTT.

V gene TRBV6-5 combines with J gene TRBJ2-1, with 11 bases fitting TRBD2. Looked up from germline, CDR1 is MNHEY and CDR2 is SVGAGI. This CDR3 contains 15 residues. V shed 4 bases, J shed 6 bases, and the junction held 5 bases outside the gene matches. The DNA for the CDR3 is TGTGCCAGCAGTTCGGGACTAGCGGTGATCAATGAGCAGTTCTTC. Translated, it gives CASSSGLAVINEQFF.

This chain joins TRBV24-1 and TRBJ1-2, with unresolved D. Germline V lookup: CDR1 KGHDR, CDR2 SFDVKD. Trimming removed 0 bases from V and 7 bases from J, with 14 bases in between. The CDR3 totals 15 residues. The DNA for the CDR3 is TGTGCCACCAGTGATTTGCTAGATTGGTGCGGTGGCTACACCTTC. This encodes CATSDLLDWCGGYTF.

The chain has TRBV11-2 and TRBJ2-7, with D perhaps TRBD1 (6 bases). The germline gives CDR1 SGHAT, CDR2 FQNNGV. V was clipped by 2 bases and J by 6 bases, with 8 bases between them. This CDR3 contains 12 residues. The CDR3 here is CASSLRRGEQYF. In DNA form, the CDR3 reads TGTGCCAGCAGCTTACGCAGGGGCGAGCAGTACTTC.

This CDR3 is CASSLATFTPNTGELFF. The CDR3 bases are TGTGCCAGCAGCTTAGCCACTTTTACTCCGAACACCGGGGAGCTGTTTTTT. The chain is built from TRBV7-7 and TRBJ2-2; D gene uncertain. Germline loops: CDR1 SSHAT, CDR2 FNYEAQ (reference sequence). V gave up 0 bases and J gave up 0 bases, with 11 bases separating them. The CDR3 length is 17 residues.

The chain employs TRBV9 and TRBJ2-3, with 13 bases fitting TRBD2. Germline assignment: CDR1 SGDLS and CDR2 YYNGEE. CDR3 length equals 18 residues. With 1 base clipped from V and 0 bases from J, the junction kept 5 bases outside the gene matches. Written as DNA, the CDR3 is TGTGCCAGCAGCGTAAAACTAGCGGGGGGGTTGAGCACAGATACGCAGTATTTT. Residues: CASSVKLAGGLSTDTQYF.

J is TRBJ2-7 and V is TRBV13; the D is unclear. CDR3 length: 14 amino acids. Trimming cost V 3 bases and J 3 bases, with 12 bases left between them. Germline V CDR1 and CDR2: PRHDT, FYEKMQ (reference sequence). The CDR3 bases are TGTGCCAGCAGCTTGGGTGGGCAGGTCTACGAGCAGTACTTC. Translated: CASSLGGQVYEQYF.

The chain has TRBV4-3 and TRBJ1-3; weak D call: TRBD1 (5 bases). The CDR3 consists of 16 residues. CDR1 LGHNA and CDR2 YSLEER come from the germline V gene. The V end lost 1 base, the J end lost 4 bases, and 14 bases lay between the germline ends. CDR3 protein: CASSQVWQGLGNTIYF. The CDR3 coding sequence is TGCGCCAGCAGCCAAGTTTGGCAGGGTCTCGGAAACACCATATATTTT.

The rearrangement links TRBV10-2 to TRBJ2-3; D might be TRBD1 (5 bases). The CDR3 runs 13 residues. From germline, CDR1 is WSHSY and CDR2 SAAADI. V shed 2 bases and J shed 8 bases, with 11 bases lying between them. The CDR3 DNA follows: TGCGCCAGCAGTGAGAAGGGGTTGGGTACGCAGTATTTT. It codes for CASSEKGLGTQYF.

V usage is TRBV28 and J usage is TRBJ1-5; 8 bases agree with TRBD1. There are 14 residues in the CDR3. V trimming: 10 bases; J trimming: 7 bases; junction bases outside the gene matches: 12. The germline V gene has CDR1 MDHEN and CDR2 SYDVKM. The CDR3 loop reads CATFSHRDRQPQHF. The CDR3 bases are TGTGCCACCTTCTCACACCGGGACAGGCAGCCCCAGCATTTT.

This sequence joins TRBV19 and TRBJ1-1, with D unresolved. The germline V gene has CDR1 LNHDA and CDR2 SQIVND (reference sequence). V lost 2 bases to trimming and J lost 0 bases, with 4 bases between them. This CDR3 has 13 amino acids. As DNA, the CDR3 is TGTGCCAGTAGTATAAGGATGAACACTGAAGCTTTCTTT. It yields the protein CASSIRMNTEAFF.

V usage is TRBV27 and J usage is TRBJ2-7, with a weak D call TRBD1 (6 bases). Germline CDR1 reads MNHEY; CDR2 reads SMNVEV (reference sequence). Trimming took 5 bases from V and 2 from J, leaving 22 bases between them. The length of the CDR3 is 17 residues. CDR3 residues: CASSPLWAQGQPYEQYF. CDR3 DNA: TGTGCCAGCAGTCCCCTCTGGGCCCAGGGACAACCCTACGAGCAGTACTTC.

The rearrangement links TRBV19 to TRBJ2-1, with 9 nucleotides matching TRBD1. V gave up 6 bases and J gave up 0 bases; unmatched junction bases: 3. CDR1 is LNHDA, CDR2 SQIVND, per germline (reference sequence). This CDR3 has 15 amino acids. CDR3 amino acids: CASSLGQGSYNEQFF. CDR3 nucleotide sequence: TGTGCCAGTAGCCTGGGACAGGGCTCCTACAATGAGCAGTTCTTC.

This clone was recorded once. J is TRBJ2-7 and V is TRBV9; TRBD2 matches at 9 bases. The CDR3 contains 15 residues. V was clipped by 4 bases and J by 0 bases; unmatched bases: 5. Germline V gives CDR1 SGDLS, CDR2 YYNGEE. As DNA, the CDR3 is TGTGCCAGCAGCATTAGCGGGGGCGCCTCCTACGAGCAGTACTTC. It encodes CASSISGGASYEQYF.

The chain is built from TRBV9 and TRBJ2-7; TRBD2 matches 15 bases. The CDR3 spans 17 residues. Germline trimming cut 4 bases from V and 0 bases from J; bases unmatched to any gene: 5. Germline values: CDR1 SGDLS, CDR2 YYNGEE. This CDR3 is CASSRGTSGGSSYEQYF. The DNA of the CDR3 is TGTGCCAGCAGCAGAGGGACTAGCGGGGGGTCCTCCTACGAGCAGTACTTC.

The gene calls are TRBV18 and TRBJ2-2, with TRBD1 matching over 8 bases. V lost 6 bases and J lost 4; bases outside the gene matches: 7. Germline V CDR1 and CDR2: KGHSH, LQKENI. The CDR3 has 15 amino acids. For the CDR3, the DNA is TGTGCCAGCTCCGGAGGACAGGGATTCACCGGGGAGCTGTTTTTT. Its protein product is CASSGGQGFTGELFF.

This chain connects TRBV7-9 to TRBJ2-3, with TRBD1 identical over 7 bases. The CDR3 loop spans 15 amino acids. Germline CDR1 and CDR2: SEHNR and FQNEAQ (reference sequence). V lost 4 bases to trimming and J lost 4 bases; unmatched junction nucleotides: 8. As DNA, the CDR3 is TGTGCCAGCAGCTCAACGGGACAGAAACCAGATACGCAGTATTTT. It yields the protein CASSSTGQKPDTQYF.

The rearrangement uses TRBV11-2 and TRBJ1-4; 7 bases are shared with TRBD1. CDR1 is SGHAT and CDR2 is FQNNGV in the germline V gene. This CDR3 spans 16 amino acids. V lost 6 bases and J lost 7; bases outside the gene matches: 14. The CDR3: CASRFQRQGLVEKLFF. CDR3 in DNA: TGTGCCAGCAGGTTTCAAAGACAGGGTCTCGTTGAAAAACTGTTTTTT.

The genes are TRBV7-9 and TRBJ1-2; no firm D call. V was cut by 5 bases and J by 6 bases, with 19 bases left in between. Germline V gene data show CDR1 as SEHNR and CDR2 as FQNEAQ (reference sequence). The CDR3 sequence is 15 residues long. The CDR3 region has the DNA TGTGCCAGCAGCACTCGGCCCGTGGAGACGGATGGCTACACCTTC. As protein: CASSTRPVETDGYTF.

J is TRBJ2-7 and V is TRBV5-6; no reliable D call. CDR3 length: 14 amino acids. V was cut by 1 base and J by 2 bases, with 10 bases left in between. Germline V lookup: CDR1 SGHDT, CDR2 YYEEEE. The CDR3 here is CASSLFMAPYEQYF. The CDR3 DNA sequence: TGTGCCAGCAGCTTGTTCATGGCCCCCTACGAGCAGTACTTC.

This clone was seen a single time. The CDR3 sequence is CASGTGIQETQYF. The CDR3 DNA reads TGTGCTAGTGGTACAGGGATTCAAGAGACCCAGTACTTC. The rearrangement joins TRBV12-5 to TRBJ2-5; D is perhaps TRBD1 (6 bases). V lost 5 bases, J lost 2 bases, and 9 bases lay in between. Germline CDR1 LGHNT, CDR2 FRNRAP. The CDR3 runs 13 residues.

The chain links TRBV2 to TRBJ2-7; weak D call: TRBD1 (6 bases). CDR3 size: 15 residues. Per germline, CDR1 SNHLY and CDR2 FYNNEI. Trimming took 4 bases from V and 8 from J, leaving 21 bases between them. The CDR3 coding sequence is TGTGCCAGCAGTGGATTGTCGGGACACCAAGTCCAGCAGTACTTC. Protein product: CASSGLSGHQVQQYF.

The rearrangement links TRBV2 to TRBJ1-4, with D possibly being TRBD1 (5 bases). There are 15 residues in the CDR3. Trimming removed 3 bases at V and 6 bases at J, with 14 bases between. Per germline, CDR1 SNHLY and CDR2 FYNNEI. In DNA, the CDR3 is TGTGCCAGCAGTGAGGGGATGGGGGGTTATGAAAAACTGTTTTTT. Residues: CASSEGMGGYEKLFF.

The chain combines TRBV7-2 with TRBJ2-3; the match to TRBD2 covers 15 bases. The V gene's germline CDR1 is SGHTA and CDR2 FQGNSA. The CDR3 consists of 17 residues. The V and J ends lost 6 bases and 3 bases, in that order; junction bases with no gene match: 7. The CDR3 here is CASSTPGLAGGTDTQYF. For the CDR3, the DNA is TGTGCCAGCAGTACACCGGGACTAGCGGGGGGAACAGATACGCAGTATTTT.

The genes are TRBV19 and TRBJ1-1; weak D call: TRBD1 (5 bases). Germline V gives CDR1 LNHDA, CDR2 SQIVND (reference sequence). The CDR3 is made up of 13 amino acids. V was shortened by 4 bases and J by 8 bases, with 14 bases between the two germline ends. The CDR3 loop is CASSTVGGTEAFF. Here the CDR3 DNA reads TGTGCCAGTAGTACAGTCGGGGGTACCGAAGCTTTCTTT.